This is a list of T cell receptor beta chains from one sample in a study of lymphopenia after photon versus proton radiotherapy. The protocol was immunoSEQ multiplex PCR, while the TCRdb copy is restricted to in-frame clones and leaves out a portion. Of 25,000 to 35,000 clones detected, about 90% appear once; the ten largest clones hold approximately 6.8%. Sequenced material: peripheral blood, taken from a patient treated with photon-based radiotherapy. All receptors come from a woman aged 45 to 65 with pancreatic cancer. The CDR3 runs from the conserved cysteine through the conserved F or W. D genes are given only for firm matches. Clone size, where shown, is once, few, many, or a class for clones that have expanded.

cdr3_nt cdr3_aa d_call j_call v_call clone_size
TGTGCCAGCAGCGGCCAGGGTCACGGCACTGAAGCTTTCTTT CASSGQGHGTEAFF - TRBJ1-1 TRBV7-2 -
TGTGCCAGCAGTACCCTCAACAATGAGCAGTTCTTC CASSTLNNEQFF - TRBJ2-1 TRBV9 -
TGTGCCAGCAGCGCTCTACAGGGGACCACAGATACGCAGTATTTT CASSALQGTTDTQYF TRBD1 TRBJ2-3 TRBV9 once
TGTGCCAGCAGCTTCCCCCCGGGTCTGCAGGGGGCTGCCGGGGAGCTGTTTTTT CASSFPPGLQGAAGELFF TRBD1 TRBJ2-2 TRBV7-2 -
TGCGCCAGCAGCAAACTCGGCGGGGGCGAGCAGTACTTC CASSKLGGGEQYF TRBD2 TRBJ2-7 TRBV5-1 -
TGTGCCTGGAATAGCGCAGCGAACACCGGGGAGCTGTTTTTT CAWNSAANTGELFF - TRBJ2-2 TRBV30 -
TGCAGCGTTGAAGGGGGAGGGGGACCGACCGGCGAGCAGTACTTC CSVEGGGGPTGEQYF - TRBJ2-7 TRBV29-1 -
TGTGCCAGTAGTATAAGTAGCGGGAGCGACGAGCAGTACTTC CASSISSGSDEQYF TRBD2 TRBJ2-7 TRBV19 -
TGTGCCAGCAGCTTAGTGGTGTATGAGCAGTTCTTC CASSLVVYEQFF - TRBJ2-1 TRBV7-9 -
TGTGCCAGTACCGGGAGCGCCCAAGAGACCCAGTACTTC CASTGSAQETQYF - TRBJ2-5 TRBV19 -
TGTGCCAGCAGTGACGGGGTAGCGGGAACAGCGAACACCGGGGAGCTGTTTTTT CASSDGVAGTANTGELFF TRBD2 TRBJ2-2 TRBV6-4 -
TGTGCCAGCAGTTTCGGGACAGGCGCCGCCTACGAGCAGTACTTC CASSFGTGAAYEQYF TRBD1 TRBJ2-7 TRBV27 -
TGTGCCAGCGGCAAGAAGGGGAACTACAATGAGCAGTTCTTC CASGKKGNYNEQFF - TRBJ2-1 TRBV5-6 -
TGTGCCAGCAGCGGGACTAGGGGAAAAGGGAATGAGCAGTTCTTC CASSGTRGKGNEQFF TRBD2 TRBJ2-1 TRBV2 -
TGTGCCAGCAGCAAAGGGCACCGCTTGGGACTAGCGGGTGGTTACAATGAGCAGTTCTTC CASSKGHRLGLAGGYNEQFF - TRBJ2-1 TRBV21-1 -
TGTGCCAGCAGCTTAGGGGGGACACCGGAGAAAAACACCTTC CASSLGGTPEKNTF - TRBJ1-2 TRBV7-2 -
TGTGCCAGCAGTTCCGGGACAGGATTCGCGGGTGGCTACACCTTC CASSSGTGFAGGYTF TRBD1 TRBJ1-2 TRBV28 -
TGCAGCGTTGAAGAGGCAGGGGGCGGCTCCGAGCAGTACTTC CSVEEAGGGSEQYF TRBD1 TRBJ2-7 TRBV29-1 -
TGTGCCAGCAGTTACGGGGCGGGAGGGTACGAGCAGTACTTC CASSYGAGGYEQYF TRBD2 TRBJ2-7 TRBV6-9 -
TGTGCCAGCAGCGTAGCCGGGACGGCAGATACGCAGTATTTT CASSVAGTADTQYF - TRBJ2-3 TRBV9 few
TGCGCCAGCAGTGCGCGAGCGGGAACTGCTACCATGAACACTGAAGCTTTCTTT CASSARAGTATMNTEAFF - TRBJ1-1 TRBV10-2 -
TGCAGCGCCGGGAGGATGGAGGAGACCCAGTACTTC CSAGRMEETQYF TRBD2 TRBJ2-5 TRBV29-1 -
TGTGCCAGCAGCTGGGCTACTAGCGCAAGTCACTACGAGCAGTACTTC CASSWATSASHYEQYF TRBD2 TRBJ2-7 TRBV7-8 -
TGTGCCAGCAGTGAACCACCGGGCCACCCGAGGGAGACCCAGTACTTC CASSEPPGHPRETQYF - TRBJ2-5 TRBV2 -
TGTGCCAGCAGTCCCGCTCCCAGCGGGATTCCCTACGAGCAGTACTTC CASSPAPSGIPYEQYF TRBD2 TRBJ2-7 TRBV27 -
TGTGCCAGCAGCCCGGAAGGACTAAATGAGCAGTTCTTC CASSPEGLNEQFF - TRBJ2-1 TRBV27 -
TGTGCCAGCAGTTATGTCCGCACAGATACGCAGTATTTT CASSYVRTDTQYF - TRBJ2-3 TRBV6-5 -
TGTGCCAGTAGTACGACAGTTACCGGGGAGCTGTTTTTT CASSTTVTGELFF - TRBJ2-2 TRBV19 -
TGCGCCAGCAGCCAAGACTCGGGACAGGGCTACGAGCAGTACTTC CASSQDSGQGYEQYF TRBD1 TRBJ2-7 TRBV4-3 -
TGTGCCAGTAGTACACTAGGGGGAGGGTACAATGAGCAGTTCTTC CASSTLGGGYNEQFF - TRBJ2-1 TRBV19 -
TGTGCCTGGACTCCTCTCCAGACCCAGTACTTC CAWTPLQTQYF - TRBJ2-5 TRBV30 -
TGTGCCAGTAGTATTTTAGCGGGAGGACCCTACAATGAGCAGTTCTTC CASSILAGGPYNEQFF TRBD2 TRBJ2-1 TRBV19 -
TGTGCCAGCAGCTTGGGGGGGGCGCTTGATTCCTACGAGCAGTACTTC CASSLGGALDSYEQYF - TRBJ2-7 TRBV5-4 -
TGTGCCTACTTAGACCGGGACAGGGGATCCAATCAGCCCCAGCATTTT CAYLDRDRGSNQPQHF TRBD1 TRBJ1-5 TRBV27 once
TGTGCCAGCAGTCTAAGCCGGGACAGACTTCATGGCTACACCTTC CASSLSRDRLHGYTF TRBD1 TRBJ1-2 TRBV27 -
TGCAGCGTTGCCCGGACAGGGGCCGGAAACACCATATATTTT CSVARTGAGNTIYF TRBD1 TRBJ1-3 TRBV29-1 -
TGTGCCACAAGGACCGACGACTCTGGAAACACCATATATTTT CATRTDDSGNTIYF - TRBJ1-3 TRBV10-3 -
TGCGCCAGCAGCCAAGATCCCGGACAGGGGCCTAGTGGCTACACCTTC CASSQDPGQGPSGYTF TRBD1 TRBJ1-2 TRBV4-1 -
TGTGCCAGCAGCCGGGCGGATTGGGGGACAGATACGCAGTATTTT CASSRADWGTDTQYF - TRBJ2-3 TRBV14 -
TGTGCCAGCAGTGTGGTAATAGCGGGAGCGTATGAGCAGTTCTTC CASSVVIAGAYEQFF TRBD2 TRBJ2-1 TRBV2 -
TGCGCCAGCAGCTTGAGACAGGCGGGGAACACAGATACGCAGTATTTT CASSLRQAGNTDTQYF - TRBJ2-3 TRBV5-1 -
TGTGCCACCAGCAGTGACAGGAACTCTGGAAACACCATATATTTT CATSSDRNSGNTIYF - TRBJ1-3 TRBV15 -
TGTGCCAGCAGCTCCATCCGTGTAGCGGTGAACACCGGGGAGCTGTTTTTT CASSSIRVAVNTGELFF - TRBJ2-2 TRBV7-9 -
TGTGCCAGCACCCCCGGGACAGGGAACCGCCGGCCGAGCACCGGGGAGCTGTTTTTT CASTPGTGNRRPSTGELFF TRBD1 TRBJ2-2 TRBV11-2 few
TGTGCCAGTAGTACCAGACAGGGTTGGGGCACTGAAGCTTTCTTT CASSTRQGWGTEAFF TRBD1 TRBJ1-1 TRBV19 -
TGTGCCACCAGCAGAGATCGCCAGCGGGTCGGTGAGCAGTTCTTC CATSRDRQRVGEQFF - TRBJ2-1 TRBV15 -
TGTGCCAGCAGCTCCCAGGGCTATGGCTACACCTTC CASSSQGYGYTF - TRBJ1-2 TRBV7-2 -
TGTGCCAGCAGCCCAGGACAGTCCTACGAGCAGTACTTC CASSPGQSYEQYF - TRBJ2-7 TRBV13 -
TGTGCCAGCTCACCCACTAGCGGGAGTTTATACAATGAGCAGTTCTTC CASSPTSGSLYNEQFF TRBD2 TRBJ2-1 TRBV18 -
TGTGCCAGCAGCCCCCGAGGAGGCGGCTCCAATGAGCAGTTCTTC CASSPRGGGSNEQFF - TRBJ2-1 TRBV9 -
TGCAGTGCTCGGGGGGTAGGCGGCTACACCTTC CSARGVGGYTF - TRBJ1-2 TRBV20-1 few
TGTGCCAGCAGCGGGACTAGCGGGCAAGAGACCCAGTACTTC CASSGTSGQETQYF TRBD2 TRBJ2-5 TRBV9 -
TGTGCCAGCAGTTTACTCGGGTTAGGTGGCAGTCCGTACTTC CASSLLGLGGSPYF - TRBJ2-5 TRBV6-6 -
TGTGCCAGCAGCGAGACAGTTGTGGAGACCCAGTACTTC CASSETVVETQYF - TRBJ2-5 TRBV6-4 -
TGTGCCAGCAGCCCCACAGGGAGTAGAGCCAAAAACATTCAGTACTTC CASSPTGSRAKNIQYF - TRBJ2-4 TRBV7-9 -